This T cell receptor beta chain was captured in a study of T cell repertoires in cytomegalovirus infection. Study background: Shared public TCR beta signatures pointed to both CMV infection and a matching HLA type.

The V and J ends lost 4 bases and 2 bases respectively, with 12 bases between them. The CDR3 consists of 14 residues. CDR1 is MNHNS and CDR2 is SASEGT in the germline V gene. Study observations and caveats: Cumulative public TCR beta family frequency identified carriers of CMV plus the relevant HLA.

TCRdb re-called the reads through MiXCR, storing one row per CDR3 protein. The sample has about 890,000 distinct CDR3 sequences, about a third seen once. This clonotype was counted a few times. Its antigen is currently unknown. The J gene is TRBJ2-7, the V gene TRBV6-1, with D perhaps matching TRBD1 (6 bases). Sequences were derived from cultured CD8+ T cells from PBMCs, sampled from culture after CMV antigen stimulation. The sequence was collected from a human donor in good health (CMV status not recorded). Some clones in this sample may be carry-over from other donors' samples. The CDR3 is CASSAPGQPYEQYV. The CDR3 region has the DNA TGTGCCAGCAGTGCACCGGGACAACCCTACGAGCAGTACGTC.